A selection of T cell receptor beta chains follows, all from one sample in a study of regulatory and conventional T cells in RAG deficiency. TCRdb's copy holds only in-frame clones and misses some; the assay was immunoSEQ multiplex PCR. Of around 30,000 clones listed, over 80% are singletons. The same sample was also used in a study of regulatory T cells.

The sample taken for sequencing was CD8+ T cells sorted from blood. The receptors shown here come from a human donor in good health. Each CDR3 is given without its conserved first and last residue. D genes are given only for firm matches.

J	V	D	CDR3
TRBJ2-5	TRBV5-6	.	ASSLAWGRETQY
TRBJ2-1	TRBV11-2	.	ASSLTGNNEQF
TRBJ1-2	TRBV28	.	ASSSAIDRGLPNYGYT
TRBJ1-2	TRBV28	TRBD1	ASSSYPLTGGEDYGYT
TRBJ2-2	TRBV4-1	TRBD2	ASSHDRTGTRTGELF
TRBJ2-2	TRBV6-6	.	ASRPSSGNTGELF
TRBJ2-7	TRBV6-1	.	ASSEVSLPIREQY
TRBJ2-1	TRBV28	.	ASSLNPYNEQF
TRBJ1-1	TRBV13	.	ASLPRGADTEAF
TRBJ1-5	TRBV18	.	ASSPRTDSNQPQH
TRBJ1-1	TRBV19	.	ASRRGGTEAF
TRBJ1-4	TRBV5-5	TRBD1	ASSPGTAEKLF
TRBJ2-3	TRBV7-3	TRBD2	ASSLSSGPLTDTQY
TRBJ2-7	TRBV14	TRBD1	ASSQDGTGFQGGEQY
TRBJ2-1	TRBV7-2	TRBD2	ASSLLLAGGLNEQF
TRBJ2-2	TRBV11-2	.	ASSLGTLNTGELF
TRBJ2-1	TRBV6-1	TRBD2	ANGLAASYNEQF
TRBJ1-5	TRBV7-9	TRBD1	ASSLGGLRNQPQH
TRBJ2-1	TRBV6-4	TRBD2	ASSDSPRRSGRAYNEQF
TRBJ1-4	TRBV7-6	.	ASSAGTDEKLF
TRBJ1-1	TRBV2	.	ASRGRSDPEAF
TRBJ2-2	TRBV11-1	.	ASSLGPDFTGELF
TRBJ2-1	TRBV6-5	.	ASSYGGAYNEQF
TRBJ2-1	TRBV27	.	ASSLSVLPEADEQF
TRBJ2-7	TRBV9	.	ASSPEEGQHYEQY
TRBJ1-1	TRBV18	TRBD1	ASSPSGQGWAEAF
TRBJ2-3	TRBV15	.	ATSRSLVEKTDTQY
TRBJ2-7	TRBV27	TRBD2	ASSLTSGREWHYEQY
TRBJ1-1	TRBV10-2	.	ASSDRAFAENTEAF
TRBJ2-3	TRBV28	TRBD1	ASQPAGGSTDTQY
TRBJ2-7	TRBV9	TRBD1	ASSPEGDRGYEQY
TRBJ1-2	TRBV4-1	.	ASSFRHSYGYT
TRBJ1-1	TRBV19	.	ASSIDSTNTEAF
TRBJ1-5	TRBV5-6	.	ASSGREQPQH
TRBJ2-3	TRBV11-2	.	ASSLRATDTQY
TRBJ2-5	TRBV27	TRBD1	ASSFLGQVQETQY
TRBJ1-1	TRBV13	.	ASSLVSMNTEAF
TRBJ2-6	TRBV27	TRBD1	ASSRTGQYSGANVLT
TRBJ1-1	TRBV7-8	TRBD1	ASSMNRGMNTEAF
TRBJ2-1	TRBV2	.	ASSDTYNEQF
TRBJ2-7	TRBV2	.	ASSDGSLGYEQY
TRBJ2-5	TRBV28	TRBD1	ASRDRTGEETQY
TRBJ2-3	TRBV6-5	.	ASSRQPLSTDTQY
TRBJ2-7	TRBV2	.	ASSDGRLAFYEQY
TRBJ1-3	TRBV2	.	ASSERIGIGSGNTIY
TRBJ2-3	TRBV11-1	.	ASSLAGEGTDTQY
TRBJ1-2	TRBV19	.	ASSDPGWNNYGYT
TRBJ2-2	TRBV11-1	.	ASSFSTGELF